This T cell receptor (beta chain) was retrieved from a study of long-term antiretroviral therapy in people with HIV. Survey-level resolution applied to immunoSEQ assay v3.0. Each sample aimed for roughly 35,000-50,000 sequenced T-cell genomes. The method was immunoSEQ multiplex PCR; TCRdb's version includes in-frame clones alone and lacks a portion of them. The profile shows about 24,000 clones, 80% to 85% of them singletons. Worth noting for this clone: Its antigen is not identified.

The CDR3 runs 15 residues. Trimming cost V 6 bases and J 2 bases, with 16 bases left between them. The germline V gene has CDR1 SGHAT and CDR2 FQNNGV. Notes on the study in general: Specimens of blood were obtained during about 2003 to 2018, possibly under older ART regimens. Those clones which expanded before ART made up the dominant part of the repertoire at all time points.

Material: unsorted PBMCs, obtained 0.4 years after starting antiretroviral therapy. V is TRBV11-2 and J is TRBJ1-1, with D perhaps matching TRBD1 (5 bases). This sequence was found in a man over 45 with HIV. The CDR3 loop is CASSLSWGSNTEAFF. In DNA form, the CDR3 reads TGTGCCAGCAGTCTCTCGTGGGGCAGTAACACTGAAGCTTTCTTT.